This T cell receptor (beta chain) was captured in a study of T cells in Graves' hyperthyroidism and ophthalmopathy. Study-wide points: From stable hyperthyroidism, ophthalmopathy was set apart by a 13 V-J model.

For this clonotype: The antigen remains undetermined.

The TCR beta CDR3 regions underwent amplification using RNA transcripts as the source. The HTBI primer set was used in a first-round RT-PCR of the TCR CDR3. MiXCR was run by TCRdb on the multiplex PCR reads, yielding one entry per CDR3 protein. The table has 300,000 to 450,000 distinct CDR3 sequences, about a fifth seen once; the top ten hold 40%. Germline V gene lookup returns CDR1 SGHRS and CDR2 YFSETQ. This CDR3 has 13 residues. The V segment lost 5 bases and the J segment 3 bases; nucleotides outside the gene matches: 4. This clonotype was sampled from a man aged 18 to 29 with Graves' ophthalmopathy. The specimen was blood. The gene calls are TRBV5-1 and TRBJ2-7; TRBD2 agrees at 8 bases. CDR3 amino acids: CASRIGGDYEQYF. DNA for the CDR3: TGCGCCAGCAGAATCGGGGGGGACTACGAGCAGTACTTC.